These 30 T cell receptor beta chains share one sample of origin, sequenced in a study of breast tumors, draining lymph nodes, adjacent tissues. TCRdb ran MiXCR on the multiplex PCR reads and lists one entry per CDR3 protein. The sample holds fewer than 15,000 distinct CDR3 sequences, approximately 60% seen once. Sequenced material: tumor-adjacent breast tissue. The receptors derive from a female donor with breast cancer. Some clones in this sample may be carry-over from other donors' samples.

CDR3 sequence (DNA): TGTGCCACCAGCGAGACAGGGGGCCTCTACGAGCAGTACTTC. The encoded protein is CATSETGGLYEQYF. The rearrangement links TRBV24-1 to TRBJ2-7; 10 nucleotides align to TRBD1. The germline V gene encodes CDR1 KGHDR and CDR2 SFDVKD. The CDR3 is 14 amino acids. V shed 7 bases and J 3 bases; nucleotides not matched to a gene: 5.

The chain employs TRBV7-2 and TRBJ1-2; D ambiguous. Trimming removed 2 bases at V and 5 bases at J, with 15 bases between. Germline V gives CDR1 SGHTA, CDR2 FQGNSA. The CDR3 has 15 amino acids. CDR3: CASSLPPPGRYGYTF. CDR3 sequence (DNA): TGTGCCAGCAGCTTACCACCCCCAGGTCGTTATGGCTACACCTTC.

The chain carries TRBV7-8 and TRBJ1-2, with D unclear. Germline CDR1 reads SGHVS; CDR2 reads FQNEAQ. This CDR3 has 13 amino acids. V dropped 1 base and J dropped 4 bases, with 7 bases sitting between them. The CDR3 DNA follows: TGTGCCAGCAGCTTAGGACCGACCTATGGCTACACCTTC. It yields the protein CASSLGPTYGYTF.

The CDR3 DNA is TGTGCCAGTAGTCCTCTTTGGGACAGCCCAGACGGCTACACCTTC. Its protein is CASSPLWDSPDGYTF. The chain links TRBV19 to TRBJ1-2, with 7 nucleotides matching TRBD1. This CDR3 contains 15 residues. J gave up 8 bases and V 5 bases, and 14 bases lay outside the gene matches. The germline gives CDR1 LNHDA, CDR2 SQIVND (reference sequence).

This clonotype was detected many times. V usage is TRBV28 and J usage is TRBJ1-4; no firm D call. The CDR3 length is 17 residues. V was clipped by 6 bases and J by 5 bases, with 22 bases between them. The germline V gene has CDR1 MDHEN and CDR2 SYDVKM. This CDR3 is CASSPPWANTPNEKLFF. The CDR3 DNA reads TGTGCCAGCAGCCCCCCATGGGCCAACACTCCGAATGAAAAACTGTTTTTT.

The chain has TRBV7-9 and TRBJ2-5; TRBD2 agrees at 12 bases. Trimming at V came to 4 bases and at J to 5 bases, leaving 8 bases not matched to a gene. The germline CDR1 and CDR2 sequences are SEHNR and FQNEAQ (reference sequence). This CDR3 spans 16 amino acids. This CDR3 reads CASSSGLAGFRETQYF. The CDR3, as DNA: TGTGCCAGCAGCTCGGGACTAGCGGGCTTCCGCGAGACCCAGTACTTC.

V and J are TRBV3-1 and TRBJ1-5; D not resolved. Trimming took off 0 bases at V and 3 bases at J, with 9 bases between the two ends. The CDR3 runs 15 residues. Germline V lookup: CDR1 LGHDT, CDR2 YNNKEL (reference sequence). The CDR3 reads CASSQDLRNNQPQHF. The CDR3, as DNA: TGTGCCAGCAGCCAAGATCTCAGAAACAATCAGCCCCAGCATTTT.

V usage is TRBV7-9 and J usage is TRBJ2-7; 7 nucleotides line up with TRBD1. Looked up from germline, CDR1 is SEHNR and CDR2 is FQNEAQ (reference sequence). The CDR3 is 13 residues long. V gave up 4 bases and J gave up 5 bases; unmatched junction bases: 5. CDR3 in amino acids: CASSSGGRNEQYF. The CDR3 nucleotides are TGTGCCAGCAGCTCAGGGGGTAGGAACGAGCAGTACTTC.

V and J are TRBV19 and TRBJ1-5, with 7 bases matching TRBD1. The germline gives CDR1 LNHDA, CDR2 SQIVND (reference sequence). This CDR3 has 14 amino acids. Trimming at V came to 4 bases and at J to 5 bases, leaving 5 bases not matched to a gene. CDR3 sequence (DNA): TGTGCCAGTAGTACGCCGACAGGGTATCAGCCCCAGCATTTT. Its protein product is CASSTPTGYQPQHF.

This clonotype has a count of ten or more. This CDR3 reads CASSLGGGAGQPQHF. The CDR3 region has the DNA TGTGCCAGCAGCCTCGGGGGGGGCGCAGGGCAGCCCCAGCATTTT. The J gene is TRBJ1-5, the V gene TRBV28, with D perhaps matching TRBD1 (6 bases). Trimming pared 6 bases from V and 7 bases from J, leaving 19 bases between. The CDR3 is made up of 15 amino acids. Per germline, CDR1 MDHEN and CDR2 SYDVKM.

This clonotype was recorded at least ten times. The chain has TRBV13 and TRBJ2-1, with unresolved D. CDR1 and CDR2 (germline): PRHDT, FYEKMQ (reference sequence). This CDR3 contains 15 residues. Trimming shortened V by 2 bases and J by 5 bases, and 13 bases separated the two germline ends. As DNA, the CDR3 is TGTGCCAGCAGCTTACGGCCCAACCACAACAATGAGCAGTTCTTC. As protein: CASSLRPNHNNEQFF.

The chain recombines TRBV5-1 with TRBJ2-2; maybe TRBD1 (6 bases). This CDR3 is 18 amino acids long. In germline, CDR1 is SGHRS, CDR2 YFSETQ. Trimming took off 4 bases at V and 0 bases at J, with 19 bases between the two ends. CDR3 bases: TGCGCCAGCAGCCCAAGCCCAGGACAGACCTCGAACACCGGGGAGCTGTTTTTT. This sequence encodes CASSPSPGQTSNTGELFF.

This clonotype turned up a few times. The chain links TRBV12-3 or TRBV12-4 to TRBJ2-1; D call uncertain. V gave up 4 bases and J gave up 9 bases, with 10 bases separating them. This CDR3 has 12 residues. The CDR3 DNA sequence: TGTGCCAGCAGTTCTAGTGGCGGTGAGCAGTTCTTC. It yields the protein CASSSSGGEQFF.

The chain recombines TRBV6-6 with TRBJ2-2, with D perhaps matching TRBD2 (6 bases). Trimming removed 4 bases at V and 4 bases at J, with 22 bases between. Germline CDR1 MNHNY, CDR2 SVGAGI (reference sequence). The CDR3 contains 18 residues. CDR3 residues: CASSFPIRTSSGTGELFF. In nucleotides, the CDR3 is TGTGCCAGCAGTTTTCCCATCCGTACTAGCAGTGGCACCGGGGAGCTGTTTTTT.

This clonotype was seen ten or more times. One base away lies a much larger clone, so this may be a sequencing read error. J is TRBJ2-5 and V is TRBV6-1; D may be TRBD2 (6 bases). The CDR3 has 13 amino acids. The germline V gene has CDR1 MNHNS and CDR2 SASEGT. Trimming took 6 bases from V and 9 from J, leaving 17 bases between them. CDR3 residues: CASSPEGLKAQYF. DNA of the CDR3: TGTGCCAGCAGCCCGGAGGGCTTGAAGGCCCAGTACTTC.

This clonotype was detected ten times or more. The CDR3 DNA follows: TGTGCCAGCAGTGCAGGGACCGGGGAGCTGTTTTTT. Encoded protein: CASSAGTGELFF. This chain joins TRBV12-3 or TRBV12-4 and TRBJ2-2, with a weak D call TRBD1 (5 bases). The CDR3 has 12 amino acids. Trimming shortened V by 5 bases and J by 5 bases, and 6 bases separated the two germline ends.

The genes are TRBV29-1 and TRBJ2-5; D gene unclear. The CDR3 contains 12 residues. The germline V and J ends were trimmed by 3 bases and 2 bases, with 7 bases remaining between them. Germline V gene lookup returns CDR1 SQVTM and CDR2 ANQGSEA. The CDR3 is CSVEAGQETQYF. For the CDR3, the DNA is TGCAGCGTTGAGGCCGGGCAAGAGACCCAGTACTTC.

The V gene is TRBV9, the J gene TRBJ2-7; TRBD1 or TRBD2 may be the D gene (7 bases each). Per the germline V gene, CDR1 is SGDLS and CDR2 is YYNGEE. The CDR3 spans 16 residues. The V end lost 3 bases, the J end lost 10 bases, and 26 bases lay between the germline ends. CDR3 DNA sequence: TGTGCCAGCAGCGCGGCGGCCTGGGGGCCAGGGGGGGCTCAGTACTTC. This sequence encodes CASSAAAWGPGGAQYF. Full variable domain (rest looked up from reference TRBV9 and TRBJ2-7): DSGVTQTPKHLITATGQRVTLRCSPRSGDLSVYWYQQSLDQGLQFLIQYYNGEERAKGNILERFSAQQFPDLHSELNLSSLELGDSALYFCASSAAAWGPGGAQYFGPGTRLTVT.

The V gene is TRBV20-1, the J gene TRBJ1-2; possible D gene TRBD1, 5 bases. This CDR3 comprises 15 residues. In germline, CDR1 is DFQATT, CDR2 SNEGSKA (reference sequence). The V and J ends lost 4 bases and 6 bases respectively, with 21 bases between them. CDR3 residues: CSATDRGTNLNGYTF. Here the CDR3 DNA reads TGCAGTGCTACCGACCGAGGGACGAATTTAAATGGCTACACCTTC.

At least ten counts were recorded for this clonotype. The chain has TRBV18 and TRBJ2-3; a possible D gene is TRBD1 (6 bases). From germline, CDR1 is KGHSH and CDR2 LQKENI. CDR3 length equals 14 residues. Trimming took off 4 bases at V and 0 bases at J, with 8 bases between the two ends. The CDR3 nucleotides are TGTGCCAGCTCACGAGACAGGAGCACAGATACGCAGTATTTT. Protein product: CASSRDRSTDTQYF.

This sequence joins TRBV6-2 or TRBV6-3 and TRBJ2-3, with 9 bases identical to TRBD2. After removal of 2 bases from V and 2 bases from J, the junction contained 8 bases not matched to a gene. Germline V gives CDR1 MNHEY, CDR2 SVGEGT. The CDR3 length is 17 residues. The CDR3 sequence: CASSYIPRLAATDTQYF. CDR3 sequence (DNA): TGTGCCAGCAGTTACATCCCCAGACTAGCGGCCACAGATACGCAGTATTTT.

As regards this clonotype: Relative to the germline gene, one junction end is altered; a read error may explain this. The gene calls are TRBV10-2 and TRBJ2-7, with D perhaps TRBD2 (7 bases). The CDR3 consists of 14 residues. Looked up from germline, CDR1 is WSHSY and CDR2 is SAAADI. The CDR3 sequence is CASSEGGGGSEQSF. The CDR3 DNA is TGCGCCAGCAGTGAAGGGGGGGGGGGGTCCGAGCAGTCTTTC.

At least ten counts were recorded for this clonotype. A much larger clone lies one base from this, so it may be a read error. The genes are TRBV20-1 and TRBJ2-7; TRBD1 aligns across 10 bases. CDR3 size: 14 residues. J was trimmed by 6 bases and V by 2 bases; bases with no gene match: 7. CDR1 and CDR2 (germline): DFQATT, SNEGSKA (reference sequence). CDR3 coding DNA: TGCAGTGCTAGATCCGGGACAGGGGTCTCCGAGCAGTACTTC. Translating it yields CSARSGTGVSEQYF.

CDR3: CSLAGAGGTDTQYF. The CDR3 DNA is TGCAGTCTTGCTGGTGCGGGAGGTACAGATACGCAGTATTTT. V usage is TRBV20-1 and J usage is TRBJ2-3; 8 bases are a match to TRBD2. CDR1 and CDR2 from the germline V gene are DFQATT and SNEGSKA (reference sequence). This CDR3 has 14 residues. With 8 bases clipped from V and 3 bases from J, the junction kept 10 bases outside the gene matches.

This chain joins TRBV7-2 and TRBJ2-7; D possibly matches TRBD1 or TRBD2 (5 bases each). The CDR3 loop spans 13 amino acids. CDR1 SGHTA and CDR2 FQGNSA come from the germline V gene. The V end was cut by 4 bases, the J end by 3 bases, with 10 bases between. CDR3 region: CASSSPGLYEQYF. The CDR3 nucleotides are TGTGCCAGCAGCTCCCCGGGGCTCTACGAGCAGTACTTC.

The rearrangement uses TRBV5-6 and TRBJ1-2; D remains ambiguous. Between the trimmed V and J ends, which lost 2 bases and 6 bases, there was a span of 5 bases. CDR1 is SGHDT and CDR2 is YYEEEE in the germline V gene. The CDR3 totals 11 residues. The CDR3 coding sequence is TGTGCCAGCAGCTTAAGTGATGGCTACACCTTC. Its protein is CASSLSDGYTF.

V gene TRBV2 combines with J gene TRBJ1-2; maybe TRBD1 (6 bases). The CDR3 has 14 residues. Germline lookup yields CDR1 SNHLY and CDR2 FYNNEI. V was pared by 1 base and J by 4 bases, with 10 bases between. The CDR3 loop reads CASSEGGGVYGYTF. For the CDR3, the DNA is TGTGCCAGCAGTGAAGGAGGGGGGGTCTATGGCTACACCTTC.

This clonotype was found many times. The V call is TRBV11-3, the J call TRBJ2-7; D is perhaps TRBD1 (6 bases). The germline V and J ends were trimmed by 4 bases and 2 bases, with 18 bases remaining between them. CDR3 length: 16 amino acids. Germline assignment: CDR1 SGHNT and CDR2 YENEEA. The CDR3: CASSSPITGLTYEQYF. Here the CDR3 DNA reads TGTGCCAGCAGCTCACCCATTACAGGGCTTACCTACGAGCAGTACTTC.

There are many counts of this clonotype. The chain joins TRBV3-2 to TRBJ2-4. TRBV3-2 is a pseudogene locus. The CDR3 spans 15 residues. The CDR3 DNA follows: TGTGCCAGCAGCCCCGACCTAGTAGCCAAAAACATTCAGTACTTC. It is translated as CASSPDLVAKNIQYF.

The chain joins TRBV20-1 to TRBJ2-5; D may be TRBD2 (6 bases). CDR3 size: 11 residues. Looked up from germline, CDR1 is DFQATT and CDR2 is SNEGSKA (reference sequence). CDR3 loop: CSTGGGETQYF. Here the CDR3 DNA reads TGCTCAACCGGGGGAGGAGAGACCCAGTACTTC.